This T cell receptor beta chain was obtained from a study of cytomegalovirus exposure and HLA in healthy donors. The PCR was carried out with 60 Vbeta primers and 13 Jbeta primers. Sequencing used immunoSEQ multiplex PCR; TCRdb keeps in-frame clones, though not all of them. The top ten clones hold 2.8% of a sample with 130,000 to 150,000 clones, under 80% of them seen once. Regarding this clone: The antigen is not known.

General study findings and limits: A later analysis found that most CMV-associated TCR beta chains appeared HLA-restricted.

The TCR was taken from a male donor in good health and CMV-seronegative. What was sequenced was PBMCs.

The CDR3 DNA reads TGTGCCAGCAGTCCATCGGGGGGGCGGACGTCCTACGAGCAGTACTTC. Its protein product is CASSPSGGRTSYEQYF. The chain has TRBV27 and TRBJ2-7, with 8 bases lining up with TRBD2. This CDR3 contains 16 residues. V lost 5 bases and J lost 1; bases outside the gene matches: 10. Germline CDR1 MNHEY, CDR2 SMNVEV (reference sequence).